This is a list of T cell receptor beta chains from one sample in a study of T cell responses to AZD1222 COVID-19 vaccine. Assay: immunoSEQ multiplex PCR; the TCRdb copy retains only in-frame clones and omits some. The table shows roughly 100,000 clones, with less than 90% occurring only once. The sample consisted of peripheral blood, taken on day 0 of AZD1222 vaccination. The receptors come from an adult in good health. Both conserved end residues are part of each CDR3. For some rows the clone size is stated as once, few or many, or as a class when expanded; others skip it.

>TRBV19|13|once
CASRGRAVETQYF
>TRBV5-6|13|once
CASSPTREDTQYF
>TRBV14|14|-
CASSQDPGTYGYTF
>TRBV30|15|-
CAWRNSGGAPDTQYF
>TRBV13|15|few
CASSLREGRTGELFF
>TRBV9|13|-
CASSVDVGRILHF
>TRBV6-5|15|-
CASSSDRGPGNTIYF
>TRBV5-6|14|-
CASSWGTGDYGYTF
>TRBV23-1|14|-
CASFRQALNTEAFF
>TRBV12-3/TRBV12-4|13|-
CASSLGLKGQAFF
>TRBV5-4|15|-
CASSLAGQGGNTIYF
>TRBV5-1|12|-
CASSLAGNEAFF
>TRBV27|14|-
CASSFLLGADTQYF
>TRBV11-2|15|-
CASSPTAYRYNEQFF
>TRBV6-5|11|-
CASHLLYEQYF
>TRBV6-4|15|-
CASSESGGTYNEQFF
>TRBV18|12|-
CASSPNPGELFF
>TRBV30|16|-
CACSWRLAGGPNEQYF
>TRBV7-9|13|-
CAEGPTYTGELFF
>TRBV19|18|once
CASSKWTGGGGYNSPLHF
>TRBV6-5|15|-
CASSLQPGTAYGYTF
>TRBV6-5|15|-
CASSYQQGGNSPLHF
>TRBV30|16|-
CAWSAGTGGVEEKLFF
>TRBV5-1|15|once
CASSPLTGLNTEAFF
>TRBV7-2|15|once
CASSLVPTEETEAFF
>TRBV4-1|16|-
CASSLLLQGFREKLFF
>TRBV5-1|16|-
CASSSPPGEGTEKLFF